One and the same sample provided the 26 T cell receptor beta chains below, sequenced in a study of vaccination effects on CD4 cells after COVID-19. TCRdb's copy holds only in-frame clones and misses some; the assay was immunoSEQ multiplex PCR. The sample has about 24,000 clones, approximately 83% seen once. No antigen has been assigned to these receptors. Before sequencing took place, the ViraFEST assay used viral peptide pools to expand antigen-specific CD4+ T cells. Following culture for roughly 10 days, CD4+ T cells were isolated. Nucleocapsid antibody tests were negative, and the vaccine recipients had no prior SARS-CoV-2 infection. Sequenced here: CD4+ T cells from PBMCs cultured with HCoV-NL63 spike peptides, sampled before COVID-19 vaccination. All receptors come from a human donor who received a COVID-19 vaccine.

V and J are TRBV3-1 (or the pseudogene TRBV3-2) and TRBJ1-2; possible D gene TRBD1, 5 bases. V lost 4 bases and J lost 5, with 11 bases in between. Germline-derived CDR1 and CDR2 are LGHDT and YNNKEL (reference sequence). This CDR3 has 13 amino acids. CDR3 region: CASSPGSHYGYTF. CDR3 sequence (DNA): TGTGCCAGCAGCCCAGGGTCCCATTATGGCTACACCTTC.

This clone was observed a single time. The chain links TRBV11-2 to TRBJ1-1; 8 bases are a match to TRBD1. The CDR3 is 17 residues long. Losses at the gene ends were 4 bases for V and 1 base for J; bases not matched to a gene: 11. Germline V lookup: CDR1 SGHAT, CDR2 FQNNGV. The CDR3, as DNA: TGTGCCAGCAGCTCGCGTACCCTCGACAGGGGGAACACTGAAGCTTTCTTT. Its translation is CASSSRTLDRGNTEAFF.

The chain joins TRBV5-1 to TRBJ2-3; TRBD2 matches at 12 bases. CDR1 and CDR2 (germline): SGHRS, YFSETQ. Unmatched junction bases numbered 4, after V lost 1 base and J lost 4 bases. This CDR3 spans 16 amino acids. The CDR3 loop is CASSLPSGRASDTQYF. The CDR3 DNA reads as TGCGCCAGCAGCTTGCCTAGCGGGAGGGCCTCAGATACGCAGTATTTT.

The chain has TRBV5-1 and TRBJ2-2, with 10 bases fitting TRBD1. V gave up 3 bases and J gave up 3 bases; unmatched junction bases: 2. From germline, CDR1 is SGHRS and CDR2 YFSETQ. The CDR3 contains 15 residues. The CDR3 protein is CASSSGTGDTGELFF. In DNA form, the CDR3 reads TGCGCCAGCAGCTCCGGGACAGGGGACACCGGGGAGCTGTTTTTT. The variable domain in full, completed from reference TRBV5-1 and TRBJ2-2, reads KAGVTQTPRYLIKTRGQQVTLSCSPISGHRSVSWYQQTPGQGLQFLFEYFSETQRNKGNFPGRFSGRQFSNSRSEMNVSTLELGDSALYLCASSSGTGDTGELFFGEGSRLTVL.

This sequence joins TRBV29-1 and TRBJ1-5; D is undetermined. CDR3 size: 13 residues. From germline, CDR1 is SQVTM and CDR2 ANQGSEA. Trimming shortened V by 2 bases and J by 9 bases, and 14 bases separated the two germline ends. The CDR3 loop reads CSVEYTVLGPQHF. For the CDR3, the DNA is TGCAGCGTTGAATATACGGTCTTGGGGCCCCAGCATTTT. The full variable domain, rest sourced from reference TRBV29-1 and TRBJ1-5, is SAVISQKPSRDICQRGTSLTIQCQVDSQVTMMFWYRQQPGQSLTLIATANQGSEATYESGFVIDKFPISRPNLTFSTLTVSNMSPEDSSIYLCSVEYTVLGPQHFGDGTRLSIL.

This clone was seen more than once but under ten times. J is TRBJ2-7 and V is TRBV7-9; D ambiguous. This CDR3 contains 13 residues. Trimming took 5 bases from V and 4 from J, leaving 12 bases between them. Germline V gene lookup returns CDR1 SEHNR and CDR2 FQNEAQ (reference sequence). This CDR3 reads CASSLHTIYEQYF. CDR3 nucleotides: TGTGCCAGCAGCCTTCACACTATTTACGAGCAGTACTTC.

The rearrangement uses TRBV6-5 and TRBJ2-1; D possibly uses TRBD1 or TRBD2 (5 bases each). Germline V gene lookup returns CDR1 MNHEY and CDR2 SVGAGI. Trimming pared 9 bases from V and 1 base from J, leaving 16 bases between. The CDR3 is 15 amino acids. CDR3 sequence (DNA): TGTGCCAGTTATGGGACCGGATCGTCCTACAATGAGCAGTTCTTC. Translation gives CASYGTGSSYNEQFF.

CDR3 sequence: CASSSKGSNYGYTF. CDR3 bases: TGTGCCAGCAGCTCGAAAGGGAGTAACTATGGCTACACCTTC. J is TRBJ1-2 and V is TRBV5-4; D unclear. The V gene lost 3 bases and the J gene lost 1 base, with 10 bases spanning the gap. This CDR3 comprises 14 residues. The germline CDR1 and CDR2 sequences are SGHNT and YYREEE (reference sequence).

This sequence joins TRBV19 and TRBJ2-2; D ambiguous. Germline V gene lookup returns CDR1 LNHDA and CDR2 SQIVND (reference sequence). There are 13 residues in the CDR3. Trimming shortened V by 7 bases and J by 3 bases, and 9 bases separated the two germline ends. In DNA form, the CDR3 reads TGTGCCAGTACGAATATGTACACCGGGGAGCTGTTTTTT. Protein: CASTNMYTGELFF.

The chain's CDR3 is CASSLATAGVQPQHF. In DNA, the CDR3 is TGCGCCAGCAGCTTGGCCACAGCAGGGGTTCAGCCCCAGCATTTT. The V call is TRBV5-1, the J call TRBJ1-5; a weak D match, TRBD1 (6 bases). Germline V CDR1 and CDR2: SGHRS, YFSETQ. V gave up 0 bases and J gave up 6 bases, with 13 bases separating them. This CDR3 has 15 amino acids.

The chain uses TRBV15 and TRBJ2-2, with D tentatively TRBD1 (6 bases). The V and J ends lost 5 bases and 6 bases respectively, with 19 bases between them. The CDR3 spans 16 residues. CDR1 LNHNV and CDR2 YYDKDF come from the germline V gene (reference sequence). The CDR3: CATSGDISGVAGELFF. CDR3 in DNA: TGTGCCACCAGCGGGGACATTTCAGGGGTGGCCGGGGAGCTGTTTTTT.

CDR3 residues: CASSLEQRLQETQYF. CDR3 in DNA: TGTGCCAGCAGCTTGGAACAGAGACTACAAGAGACCCAGTACTTC. This chain uses TRBV13 with TRBJ2-5, with a tentative D call TRBD2 (5 bases). V dropped 3 bases and J dropped 2 bases, with 13 bases sitting between them. Germline V lookup: CDR1 PRHDT, CDR2 FYEKMQ (reference sequence). This CDR3 is 15 amino acids long.

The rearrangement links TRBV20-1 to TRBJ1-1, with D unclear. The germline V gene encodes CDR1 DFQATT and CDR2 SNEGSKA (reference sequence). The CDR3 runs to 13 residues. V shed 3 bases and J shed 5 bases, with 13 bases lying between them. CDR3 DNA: TGCAGTGCTAGTCCGACAAGTCGGACTGAAGCTTTCTTT. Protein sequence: CSASPTSRTEAFF.

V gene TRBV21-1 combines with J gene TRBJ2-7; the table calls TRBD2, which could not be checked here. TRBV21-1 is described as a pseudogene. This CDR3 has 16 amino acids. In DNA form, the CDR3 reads TGTGCCAGCAGCAAAGTCGCTAGCGGGGGGGCCTACGAGCAGTACTTC. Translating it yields CASSKVASGGAYEQYF.

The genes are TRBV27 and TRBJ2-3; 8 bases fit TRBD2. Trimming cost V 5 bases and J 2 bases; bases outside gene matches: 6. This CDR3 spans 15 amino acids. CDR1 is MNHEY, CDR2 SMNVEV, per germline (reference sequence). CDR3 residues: CASSPSGRSTDTQYF. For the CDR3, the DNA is TGTGCCAGCAGTCCAAGCGGGAGATCCACAGATACGCAGTATTTT.

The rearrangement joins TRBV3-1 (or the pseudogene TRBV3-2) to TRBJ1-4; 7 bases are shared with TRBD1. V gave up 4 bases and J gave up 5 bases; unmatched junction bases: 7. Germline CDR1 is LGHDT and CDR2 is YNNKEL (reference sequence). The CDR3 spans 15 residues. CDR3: CASSPTGTENEKLFF. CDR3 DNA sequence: TGTGCCAGCAGCCCGACCGGGACAGAAAATGAAAAACTGTTTTTT.

The CDR3 region has the DNA TGTGCCAGCAGCTTAGGCGGGACTTTGACAGATACGCAGTATTTT. Amino acid sequence: CASSLGGTLTDTQYF. The chain carries TRBV11-3 and TRBJ2-3; the D gene is possibly TRBD2 (6 bases). V was shortened by 1 base and J by 3 bases, with 11 bases between the two germline ends. This CDR3 spans 15 amino acids. In germline, CDR1 is SGHNT, CDR2 YENEEA.

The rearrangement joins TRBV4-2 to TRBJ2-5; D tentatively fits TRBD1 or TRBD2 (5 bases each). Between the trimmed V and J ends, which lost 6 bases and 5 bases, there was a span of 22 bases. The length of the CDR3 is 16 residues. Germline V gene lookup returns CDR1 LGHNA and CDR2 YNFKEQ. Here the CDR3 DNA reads TGTGCCAGCAGTCGAGGGGAAGGCAGCCTCGGGGAGACCCAGTACTTC. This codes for CASSRGEGSLGETQYF.

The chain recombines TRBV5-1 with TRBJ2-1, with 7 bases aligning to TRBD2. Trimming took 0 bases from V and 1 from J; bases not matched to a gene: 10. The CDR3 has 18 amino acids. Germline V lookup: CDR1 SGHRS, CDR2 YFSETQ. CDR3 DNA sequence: TGCGCCAGCAGCTTGGTTCTAGCGGCAGTGAAATCCTACAATGAGCAGTTCTTC. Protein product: CASSLVLAAVKSYNEQFF.

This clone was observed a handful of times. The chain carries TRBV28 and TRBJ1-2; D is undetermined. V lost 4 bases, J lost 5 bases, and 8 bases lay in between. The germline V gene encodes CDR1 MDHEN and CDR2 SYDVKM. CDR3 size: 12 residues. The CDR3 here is CASSSRVYGYTF. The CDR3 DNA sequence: TGTGCCAGCAGTTCACGAGTATATGGCTACACCTTC.

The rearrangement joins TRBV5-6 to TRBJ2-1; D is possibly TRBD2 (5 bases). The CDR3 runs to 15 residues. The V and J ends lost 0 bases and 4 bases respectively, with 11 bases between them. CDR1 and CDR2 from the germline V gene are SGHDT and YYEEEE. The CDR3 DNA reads TGTGCCAGCAGCTTGGGGCTAGCAACTTACAATGAGCAGTTCTTC. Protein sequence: CASSLGLATYNEQFF.

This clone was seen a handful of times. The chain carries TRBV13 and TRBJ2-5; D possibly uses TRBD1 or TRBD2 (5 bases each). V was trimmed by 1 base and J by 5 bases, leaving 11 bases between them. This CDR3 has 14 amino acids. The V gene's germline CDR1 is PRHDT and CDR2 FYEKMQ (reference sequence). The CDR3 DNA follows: TGTGCCAGCAGCTTAGAGAGGGACGGCGAGACCCAGTACTTC. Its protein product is CASSLERDGETQYF.

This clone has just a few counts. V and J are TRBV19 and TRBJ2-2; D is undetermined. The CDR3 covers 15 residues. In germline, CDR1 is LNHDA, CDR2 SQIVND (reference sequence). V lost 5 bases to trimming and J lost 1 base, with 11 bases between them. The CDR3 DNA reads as TGTGCCAGTAGTTCGGGCAGGTTGAACACCGGGGAGCTGTTTTTT. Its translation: CASSSGRLNTGELFF.

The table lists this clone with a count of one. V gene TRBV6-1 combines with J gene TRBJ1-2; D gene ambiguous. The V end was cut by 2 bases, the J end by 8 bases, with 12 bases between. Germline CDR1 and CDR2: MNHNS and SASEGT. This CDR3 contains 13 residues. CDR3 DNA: TGTGCCAGCAGTGAATCATGGAGAGGGGGCTACACCTTC. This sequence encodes CASSESWRGGYTF.

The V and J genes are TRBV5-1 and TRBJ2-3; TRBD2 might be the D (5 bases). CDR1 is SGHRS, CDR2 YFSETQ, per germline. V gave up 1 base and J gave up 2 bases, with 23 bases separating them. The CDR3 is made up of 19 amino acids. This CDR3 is CASSLTLGSMVSNTDTQYF. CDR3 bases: TGCGCCAGCAGCTTGACACTAGGGAGCATGGTCTCGAACACAGATACGCAGTATTTT.

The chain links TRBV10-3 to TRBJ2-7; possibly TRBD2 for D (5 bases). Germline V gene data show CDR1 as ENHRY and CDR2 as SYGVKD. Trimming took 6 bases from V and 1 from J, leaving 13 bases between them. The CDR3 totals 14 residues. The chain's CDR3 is CAIRNKEESYEQYF. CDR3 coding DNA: TGTGCCATCAGAAATAAGGAGGAGTCCTACGAGCAGTACTTC.